Below, 4 T cell receptor beta chains from the same sample are listed, as sequenced in a study of blood T cells in healthy people across ages. Primed by a sample-barcoded 5' primer and a J-beta primer mix, a second PCR proceeded for about 7 to 12 cycles. TCRdb recomputed calls from the 5' RACE reads with MiXCR, one row per CDR3 protein. This sample carries over 1,500,000 distinct CDR3 sequences, around half of them seen once, and the ten largest clones take around 2.1%. Input material: blood. The receptors shown here come from a woman between 40 and 50 years old in good health.

There are a few counts of this clonotype. The chain carries TRBV20-1 and TRBJ2-5, with D hard to call. Germline V CDR1 and CDR2: DFQATT, SNEGSKA (reference sequence). This CDR3 contains 13 residues. With 5 bases removed from V and 2 bases from J, the gap between germline ends came to 12 bases. The CDR3: CSAPPSLQETQYF. The CDR3, as DNA: TGCAGTGCTCCTCCTTCTCTTCAAGAGACCCAGTACTTC.

The chain recombines TRBV7-9 with TRBJ2-5, with D possibly TRBD1 on 5 matching bases. Germline V lookup: CDR1 SEHNR, CDR2 FQNEAQ (reference sequence). V lost 0 bases to trimming and J lost 3 bases, with 11 bases between them. This CDR3 has 15 residues. CDR3 nucleotide sequence: TGTGCCAGCAGCTTAGCGTGGGGCGGCGAAGAGACCCAGTACTTC. Translated: CASSLAWGGEETQYF.

This clonotype was found once. The chain is built from TRBV21-1 and TRBJ2-4; TRBD2 is taken as the D call from the table, unchecked against the DNA. TRBV21-1 is a documented pseudogene. The CDR3 runs 19 residues. In DNA, the CDR3 is TGTGCCAGCAGCCTACCCCGGGGGGGCCTTCATTTTGTCAAAAGCATTCAGTACTTC. Amino acids: CASSLPRGGLHFVKSIQYF.

This clonotype has just a few counts. V usage is TRBV5-5 and J usage is TRBJ2-7; 9 nucleotides line up with TRBD1. CDR1 is SGHKS, CDR2 YYEKEE, per germline (reference sequence). Trimming cost V 1 base and J 6 bases; bases outside gene matches: 5. The CDR3 sequence is 14 residues long. The CDR3 sequence: CASSLTGQGGEQYF. The CDR3 nucleotides are TGTGCCAGCAGCTTGACGGGACAGGGTGGCGAGCAGTACTTC.